This entry lists 31 T cell receptor beta chains sequenced from one sample in a study of tissue T cells after allogeneic stem cell transplantation. TCRdb's table, derived via immunoSEQ multiplex PCR, lists solely in-frame clones and lacks some. The sample contains roughly 20,000 clones, 60% to 80% of which appear only once. The sample was blood. These receptor sequences come from a female BALB/c mouse in good health. Strain haplotype at MHC: H2-d.

Concerning this clone: Any gene name here is a mouse gene name. The CDR3 end is not reached by the read, which stops 1 residue before it; the germline J gene fills it in. V is TRBV13-1 and J is TRBJ1-1; TRBD1 agrees at 9 bases. Unmatched junction bases numbered 0, after V lost 3 bases and J lost 0 bases. Germline V gene lookup returns CDR1 NSHNY and CDR2 SYGAGN. The CDR3 runs to 14 residues. The part of the CDR3 DNA that was read is TGTGCCAGCAGTGGGACAGGGGCAAACACAGAAGTCTTC. Its protein product is CASSGTGANTEVF. In full, the CDR3 is CASSGTGANTEVFF.

This clone was seen a few times. Germline and genes: mouse. The read ends 1 residue shy of where the CDR3 ends; the end is completed using the germline J gene. The J gene is TRBJ2-7, the V gene TRBV1; TRBD2 matches at 8 bases. V trimming: 6 bases; J trimming: 3 bases; junction bases outside the gene matches: 4. This CDR3 contains 13 residues. Germline CDR1 and CDR2: NSQYPW and LRSPGD (reference sequence). The CDR3: CTCRSTGVYEQYF. The part of the CDR3 DNA that was read is TGCACCTGCAGGTCGACTGGGGTCTATGAACAGTAC.

This clone was detected only a few times. Genes and germline come from the mouse. The read ends 1 residue shy of where the CDR3 ends; the end is completed using the germline J gene. V is TRBV5 and J is TRBJ2-7; 9 bases are a match to TRBD2. This CDR3 region has 15 residues. The ends lost 2 bases at V and 7 bases at J; junction bases unmatched: 9. In germline, CDR1 is LGHNA, CDR2 YNLKQL (reference sequence). This CDR3 is CASSQFGGTGSEQYF. The CDR3 DNA, read in part, is TGTGCCAGCAGCCAATTTGGAGGGACTGGGAGCGAACAGTAC.

A remark on this clone: Gene names are the mouse ones. The read halts 1 residue ahead of the CDR3 end, with the missing end drawn from the germline J gene. The rearrangement links TRBV13-3 to TRBJ2-3; weak D call: TRBD1 (5 bases). Trimming cost V 7 bases and J 2 bases, with 11 bases left between them. Germline loops: CDR1 NNHDY, CDR2 SYVADS. This CDR3 is built from 13 residues. The sequenced CDR3 bases are TGTGCCAGCGGGAGACAGTATGCAGAAACGCTGTAT. Its translation: CASGRQYAETLY. The whole CDR3 reads CASGRQYAETLYF.

This clone has only a few counts. Gene names and germline match the mouse. The CDR3 goes on 1 residue after the read ends, and that part is filled in from the germline J gene. V and J are TRBV31 and TRBJ2-5; D may be TRBD2 (7 bases). The CDR3 is 14 amino acids. V was clipped by 0 bases and J by 3 bases, with 10 bases between them. Looked up from germline, CDR1 is GKSSPN and CDR2 is SITVG. CDR3 DNA, as far as it was read: TGTGCCTGGAGTCTATGGGGGGCGCAAGACACCCAGTAC. It codes for CAWSLWGAQDTQY. The CDR3 in its entirety is CAWSLWGAQDTQYF.

In this sample, this clone turned up once. The genes and germline here are from mouse. With the read ending 1 residue before the CDR3 end, the germline J gene is used to fill in that end. This sequence joins TRBV29 and TRBJ2-3, with 11 nucleotides matching TRBD1. The J segment lost 1 base and the V segment lost 5 bases, leaving 5 bases of the junction unmatched. CDR1 is MSHET and CDR2 is SYDVDS in the germline V gene. This CDR3 spans 16 amino acids. CDR3 in amino acids: CASSAGQGEGAETLYF. The sequenced part of the CDR3 DNA is TGTGCTAGCAGTGCGGGACAGGGGGAGGGTGCAGAAACGCTGTAT.

Turning to this clone: The gene names here belong to mouse. The read comes to an end 1 residue before the CDR3 does, leaving the germline J gene to fill in the end. The chain employs TRBV14 and TRBJ2-2, with D possibly being TRBD1 or TRBD2 (5 bases each). Germline values: CDR1 SGHDT, CDR2 FRDEAV. The length of the CDR3 is 15 residues. V was cut by 1 base and J by 1 base, with 8 bases left in between. The CDR3 sequence: CASSFTGVNTGQLYF. The part of the CDR3 DNA that was read is TGTGCCAGCAGTTTCACGGGGGTAAACACCGGGCAGCTCTAC.

For this clone: Mouse gene names apply. This CDR3 is CASSPRDRGPERLFF. Incomplete CDR3 DNA: TGTGCCAGCAGCCCCCGGGACAGGGGGCCCGAAAGATTATTT. V gene TRBV5 combines with J gene TRBJ1-4; 12 bases align to TRBD1. The DNA ends 1 residue before the CDR3 does, and the rest of the CDR3 is filled in from the germline J gene. The CDR3 loop spans 15 amino acids. V gave up 4 bases and J gave up 7 bases; unmatched junction bases: 4. The germline V gene has CDR1 LGHNA and CDR2 YNLKQL (reference sequence).

Of note for this clone: The genes and germline here are from mouse. The CDR3 end is not reached by the read, which stops 1 residue before it; the germline J gene fills it in. V is TRBV5 and J is TRBJ1-6; 10 bases align to TRBD1. TRBJ1-6 qualifies as an ORF whose function is uncertain. The CDR3 contains 15 residues. The V gene's germline CDR1 is LGHNA and CDR2 YNLKQL (reference sequence). V trimming: 4 bases; J trimming: 4 bases; junction bases outside the gene matches: 1. Partial CDR3 DNA: TGTGCCAGCAGCCCGGACAGGGGGTATAATTCGCCCCTCTAC. Protein sequence: CASSPDRGYNSPLY. The CDR3 reads in full as CASSPDRGYNSPLYF.

This clone appeared once. The germline and genes are mouse ones. The sequenced fragment ends 1 residue before the CDR3 boundary, so the rest is inferred from the germline J gene. This chain uses TRBV19 with TRBJ2-5; TRBD1 matches 9 bases. Germline assignment: CDR1 FNHDT and CDR2 SITEND (reference sequence). This CDR3 region has 16 residues. V lost 2 bases to trimming and J lost 2 bases; unmatched junction nucleotides: 6. Incomplete CDR3 DNA: TGTGCCAGCAGTATGGGGACAGGGAAAGGCCAAGACACCCAGTAC. Its translation: CASSMGTGKGQDTQY. The full CDR3 sequence reads CASSMGTGKGQDTQYF. The variable domain in full, completed from reference TRBV19 and TRBJ2-5, reads GGIITQTPKFLIGQEGQKLTLKCQQNFNHDTMYWYRQDSGKGLRLIYYSITENDLQKGDLSEGYDASREKKSSFSLTVTSAQKNEMAVFLCASSMGTGKGQDTQYFGPGTRLLVL.

A note on this clone: Gene labels here are mouse ones. The missing CDR3 end, 1 residue past where the read stops, is filled in from the germline J gene. The chain uses TRBV5 and TRBJ2-4; no firm D call. V gave up 2 bases and J gave up 0 bases, with 6 bases separating them. This CDR3 has 14 residues. Germline V gene data show CDR1 as LGHNA and CDR2 as YNLKQL (reference sequence). The CDR3 reads CASSQWASQNTLYF. Partial CDR3 DNA: TGTGCCAGCAGCCAATGGGCTAGTCAAAACACCTTGTAC.

This clone was detected a few times. The germline and genes are mouse ones. The CDR3 protein is CGAREVVFF. The part of the CDR3 DNA that was read is TGTGGTGCTAGGGAAGTAGTCTTC. The chain employs TRBV20 and TRBJ1-1; no definite D call. With the read ending 1 residue before the CDR3 end, the germline J gene is used to fill in that end. V gave up 0 bases and J gave up 10 bases, with 3 bases separating them. Germline lookup yields CDR1 GFQATS and CDR2 STVNSAI. This CDR3 comprises 9 residues.

Points on this clone: The genes and germline here are from mouse. The read gets to within 1 residue of the CDR3 end, and the germline J gene fills in the rest. V gene TRBV31 combines with J gene TRBJ2-2; 10 nucleotides agree with TRBD2. This CDR3 contains 16 residues. The germline V gene encodes CDR1 GKSSPN and CDR2 SITVG. V lost 0 bases, J lost 0 bases, and 1 base stayed unmatched. CDR3 bases read: TGTGCCTGGAGTCTAGACTGGGGGGCAAACACCGGGCAGCTCTAC. Its translation is CAWSLDWGANTGQLY. The CDR3 as a whole reads CAWSLDWGANTGQLYF.

In its sample, this clone was seen a few times. Mouse gene names apply. The read ends 1 residue before the CDR3 terminus; that terminus is restored from the germline J gene. The chain couples TRBV2 to TRBJ2-7; D not certain. Trimming stripped 5 bases from V and 4 bases from J, with 3 bases between. This CDR3 comprises 10 residues. Germline V lookup: CDR1 LGHNA, CDR2 YSYQKL. CDR3 DNA (partial): TGTGCCAGCAGCTGGTATGAACAGTAC. This translates into CASSWYEQY. The complete CDR3 reads CASSWYEQYF.

Comment on this clone: The genes and germline here are from mouse. The read ends 1 residue early relative to the CDR3; the germline J gene fills the gap. The V gene is TRBV19, the J gene TRBJ2-7; no clear D gene. CDR3 length: 12 amino acids. The V gene's germline CDR1 is FNHDT and CDR2 SITEND (reference sequence). V was trimmed by 6 bases and J by 0 bases, leaving 7 bases between them. The sequenced part of the CDR3 DNA is TGTGCCAGCAACCGGGGCTCCTATGAACAGTAC. Protein product: CASNRGSYEQY. The entire CDR3 is CASNRGSYEQYF.

About this clone: Gene names and germline match the mouse. The CDR3 spells CGARDSGGSDSDYTF. The CDR3 DNA, read in part, is TGTGGTGCTAGGGATTCAGGGGGGTCGGACTCCGACTACACC. V gene TRBV20 combines with J gene TRBJ1-2; the match to TRBD1 covers 7 bases. The CDR3 is cut off 1 residue early in the read; its end comes from the germline J gene. The CDR3 runs 15 residues. CDR1 GFQATS and CDR2 STVNSAI come from the germline V gene. V trimming: 0 bases; J trimming: 3 bases; junction bases outside the gene matches: 7.

On this clone itself: Gene names and germline refer to mouse. The sequenced fragment ends 1 residue before the CDR3 boundary, so the rest is inferred from the germline J gene. The rearrangement uses TRBV2 and TRBJ1-6; 7 bases are a match to TRBD1. TRBJ1-6 is assigned to the ORF class and has an uncertain function. The CDR3 is 16 amino acids. Per the germline V gene, CDR1 is LGHNA and CDR2 is YSYQKL. V dropped 0 bases and J dropped 1; count of bases not matched to a gene: 0. The DNA read from the CDR3 is TGTGCCAGCAGCCAAGAAGGGGGCTCCTATAATTCGCCCCTCTAC. Translating gives CASSQEGGSYNSPLY. The whole CDR3 region reads CASSQEGGSYNSPLYF.

Comment on this clone: The gene symbols are mouse symbols. The read finishes 1 residue shy of the CDR3 end, and the germline J gene is used to complete it. The V and J genes are TRBV5 and TRBJ2-3; the match to TRBD1 covers 7 bases. The CDR3 totals 14 residues. Germline CDR1 reads LGHNA; CDR2 reads YNLKQL (reference sequence). Losses at the gene ends were 4 bases for V and 0 bases for J; bases not matched to a gene: 1. The CDR3 reads CASSLRGSAETLYF. CDR3 DNA, as far as it was read: TGTGCCAGCAGCCTCAGGGGGAGTGCAGAAACGCTGTAT.

Comments on this clone: All gene names here are mouse names. The read gets to within 1 residue of the CDR3 end, and the germline J gene fills in the rest. The chain recombines TRBV5 with TRBJ2-7; 10 positions match TRBD2. The V segment lost 0 bases and the J segment 7 bases; nucleotides outside the gene matches: 3. Germline V lookup: CDR1 LGHNA, CDR2 YNLKQL (reference sequence). The CDR3 is 14 amino acids. CDR3 protein: CASSQDLTGGEQYF. CDR3 bases read: TGTGCCAGCAGCCAAGATCTGACTGGGGGGGAACAGTAC.

Note on this clone: All gene names here are mouse names. With the read ending 1 residue before the CDR3 end, the germline J gene is used to fill in that end. The J gene is TRBJ1-2, the V gene TRBV29; D gene ambiguous. Looked up from germline, CDR1 is MSHET and CDR2 is SYDVDS. This CDR3 contains 12 residues. The V end lost 2 bases, the J end lost 3 bases, and 4 bases lay between the germline ends. The sequenced CDR3 bases are TGTGCTAGCAGTTTAGGGGACTCCGACTACACC. Translating it yields CASSLGDSDYT. The entire CDR3 reads CASSLGDSDYTF.

For this clone: The gene symbols are mouse symbols. The sequenced fragment ends 1 residue before the CDR3 boundary, so the rest is inferred from the germline J gene. This chain uses TRBV5 with TRBJ1-1; D is unclear. The CDR3 contains 13 residues. The germline V gene has CDR1 LGHNA and CDR2 YNLKQL (reference sequence). Between the trimmed V and J ends, which lost 0 bases and 1 base, there was a span of 3 bases. CDR3 bases read: TGTGCCAGCAGCCAAGATAGAAACACAGAAGTCTTC. Translating gives CASSQDRNTEVF. Given in full, the CDR3 is CASSQDRNTEVFF.

To note about this clone: The gene names given are mouse names. The CDR3 is cut off 1 residue early in the read; its end comes from the germline J gene. This chain uses TRBV4 with TRBJ1-1, with 11 bases identical to TRBD1. Germline V gene lookup returns CDR1 LGHDT and CDR2 YNNKQL (reference sequence). Losses at the gene ends were 5 bases for V and 7 bases for J; bases not matched to a gene: 6. This CDR3 contains 14 residues. The CDR3 protein is CASSRGQGGGEVFF. CDR3 bases read: TGTGCCAGCAGCCGGGGACAGGGGGGTGGAGAAGTCTTC.

As to this clone: Gene and germline names: mouse. The read comes to an end 1 residue before the CDR3 does, leaving the germline J gene to fill in the end. The chain carries TRBV24 and TRBJ1-2; 11 nucleotides align to TRBD1. The CDR3 runs 17 residues. Germline values: CDR1 KGHTA, CDR2 FRNEEI. V trimming: 2 bases; J trimming: 3 bases; junction bases outside the gene matches: 8. CDR3 residues: CASSLPRPGQGDSDYTF. The CDR3 bases that were read are TGTGCCAGCAGTCTGCCCCGCCCGGGACAGGGGGACTCCGACTACACC.

Regarding this clone: Gene names and germline refer to mouse. The CDR3 extends 1 residue past the end of the read, so its final part is completed from the germline J gene. The chain joins TRBV29 to TRBJ1-3; TRBD1 might be the D (5 bases). The CDR3 has 14 residues. The V gene's germline CDR1 is MSHET and CDR2 SYDVDS. The V end lost 6 bases, the J end lost 0 bases, and 9 bases lay between the germline ends. CDR3 protein: CASSPRGSGNTLYF. Incomplete CDR3 DNA: TGTGCTAGCAGCCCAAGGGGTTCTGGAAATACGCTCTAT.

In the case of this clone: Gene names are mouse gene names. The read falls 1 residue short of the CDR3 end, and the missing part is taken from the germline J gene. The chain is built from TRBV31 and TRBJ1-1, with D perhaps TRBD1 (6 bases). CDR3 length equals 14 residues. V shed 0 bases and J shed 0 bases, with 8 bases lying between them. Germline lookup yields CDR1 GKSSPN and CDR2 SITVG. The CDR3 sequence is CAWSLDSANTEVFF. Incomplete CDR3 DNA: TGTGCCTGGAGTCTGGACAGCGCAAACACAGAAGTCTTC.

This clone showed up just a few times. Mouse gene names and germline throughout. The CDR3 end falls 1 residue outside the read, so it is completed with the germline J gene. This specimen includes other DNA sequences encoding the same CDR3. The chain carries TRBV4 and TRBJ1-4; D unclear. Germline-derived CDR1 and CDR2 are LGHDT and YNNKQL (reference sequence). The CDR3 sequence is 13 residues long. V lost 4 bases to trimming and J lost 4 bases, with 7 bases between them. Partial CDR3 DNA: TGTGCCAGCAGCTCTCGGGGCAACGAAAGATTATTT. It is translated as CASSSRGNERLF. From start to end, the CDR3 is CASSSRGNERLFF. Filled out from reference TRBV4 and TRBJ1-4, the complete variable domain reads ETAVFQTPNYHVTQVGNEVSFNCKQTLGHDTMYWYKQDSKKLLKIMFSYNNKQLIVNETVPRRFSPQSSDKAHLNLRIKSVEPEDSAVYLCASSSRGNERLFFGHGTKLSVL.

This clone was observed a few times. The gene names given are mouse names. The read ends 1 residue shy of where the CDR3 ends; the end is completed using the germline J gene. The chain is built from TRBV4 and TRBJ2-7, with 11 bases identical to TRBD2. The CDR3 is 14 amino acids. Germline CDR1 and CDR2: LGHDT and YNNKQL (reference sequence). Trimming removed 5 bases from V and 4 bases from J; junction bases left unmatched: 4. The sequenced CDR3 bases are TGTGCCAGCAGCCCCGGGACTGGGGGTTATGAACAGTAC. Protein sequence: CASSPGTGGYEQY. The entire CDR3 reads CASSPGTGGYEQYF.

Regarding this clone: Mouse gene names apply. The read finishes 1 residue shy of the CDR3 end, and the germline J gene is used to complete it. The chain employs TRBV31 and TRBJ2-5; 7 bases line up with TRBD2. Germline V lookup: CDR1 GKSSPN, CDR2 SITVG. The CDR3 covers 13 residues. Trimming at V came to 4 bases and at J to 0 bases, leaving 1 base not matched to a gene. CDR3 DNA, as far as it was read: TGTGCCTGGACCTGGGGGAACCAAGACACCCAGTAC. Translating gives CAWTWGNQDTQY. The entire CDR3 reads CAWTWGNQDTQYF.

In the case of this clone: The genes and germline here are from mouse. Read coverage stops 1 residue before the CDR3 terminus; the germline J gene supplies the remainder. V is TRBV13-1 and J is TRBJ1-2; maybe TRBD1 (6 bases). This CDR3 has 14 amino acids. Germline V gene lookup returns CDR1 NSHNY and CDR2 SYGAGN. V was clipped by 2 bases and J by 2 bases, with 10 bases between them. CDR3 sequence: CASSEGGRNSDYTF. The DNA read from the CDR3 is TGTGCCAGCAGTGAAGGGGGGCGGAACTCCGACTACACC.

As to this clone: Mouse gene names and germline throughout. Read coverage stops 1 residue before the CDR3 terminus; the germline J gene supplies the remainder. The chain joins TRBV5 to TRBJ1-1, with no clear D. The germline gives CDR1 LGHNA, CDR2 YNLKQL (reference sequence). Trimming cost V 0 bases and J 1 base, with 6 bases left between them. The CDR3 contains 14 residues. The CDR3 bases that were read are TGTGCCAGCAGCCAAGATCCGGGAAACACAGAAGTCTTC. Its protein is CASSQDPGNTEVF. The CDR3, in full, reads CASSQDPGNTEVFF.

Comment on this clone: The gene names here belong to mouse. The missing CDR3 end, 1 residue past where the read stops, is filled in from the germline J gene. This chain connects TRBV20 to TRBJ2-4, with D perhaps TRBD2 (7 bases). The CDR3 loop spans 15 amino acids. Per the germline V gene, CDR1 is GFQATS and CDR2 is STVNSAI. V gave up 0 bases and J gave up 0 bases, with 10 bases separating them. CDR3 region: CGARDGGRSQNTLYF. The sequenced CDR3 bases are TGTGGTGCTAGGGATGGGGGGCGTAGTCAAAACACCTTGTAC.